The 21 T cell receptor beta chains in this list originate from one sample, sequenced in a study of PD-L1 blockade in urothelial cancer. The protocol was immunoSEQ multiplex PCR, while the TCRdb copy is restricted to in-frame clones and leaves out a portion. Of 55,000 to 80,000 clones in the sample, 86% were seen once. Time point given: pretreatment peripheral blood. The sequencing here drew on PBMCs, taken around atezolizumab (anti-PD-L1) treatment. Receptor source: a man between 60 and 75 years old with urothelial cancer.

CDR3 sequence: CASSGLPGQGLYEQYF. The CDR3 nucleotides read TGTGCCAGCAGTGGCCTACCGGGACAGGGTCTCTACGAGCAGTACTTC. V is TRBV6-1 and J is TRBJ2-7; 9 bases fit TRBD1. Germline CDR1 and CDR2: MNHNS and SASEGT. V was pared by 4 bases and J by 3 bases, with 10 bases of the junction left unmatched. The CDR3 runs 16 residues.

The chain carries TRBV7-8 and TRBJ2-7; the match to TRBD1 covers 8 bases. From germline, CDR1 is SGHVS and CDR2 FQNEAQ. The CDR3 runs to 16 residues. The V segment lost 3 bases and the J segment 4 bases; nucleotides outside the gene matches: 11. For the CDR3, the DNA is TGTGCCAGCAGCTTTTCCCGGGACAGGCGGGTGTACGAGCAGTACTTC. Its protein is CASSFSRDRRVYEQYF. The full variable domain, rest sourced from reference TRBV7-8 and TRBJ2-7, is GAGVSQSPRYKVAKRGQDVALRCDPISGHVSLFWYQQALGQGPEFLTYFQNEAQLDKSGLPSDRFFAERPEGSVSTLKIQRTQQEDSAVYLCASSFSRDRRVYEQYFGPGTRLTVT.

This clone was detected once. The J gene is TRBJ2-7, the V gene TRBV18, with 7 bases identical to TRBD1. Looked up from germline, CDR1 is KGHSH and CDR2 is LQKENI. The junction had 5 bases not matched to a gene; V was cut back by 2 bases and J by 1 base. The CDR3 contains 15 residues. The CDR3 region has the DNA TGTGCCAGCTCACCAGGGCAGGGGGTATCCTACGAGCAGTACTTC. It specifies CASSPGQGVSYEQYF.

The V gene is TRBV2, the J gene TRBJ1-5; D unresolved. The CDR3 has 13 amino acids. The germline gives CDR1 SNHLY, CDR2 FYNNEI. V shed 1 base and J shed 6 bases, with 7 bases lying between them. DNA for the CDR3: TGTGCCAGCAGTGAAGGAGGGTTTCAGCCCCAGCATTTT. Translating it yields CASSEGGFQPQHF.

The V call is TRBV12-5, the J call TRBJ2-3; D ambiguous. Germline V gene lookup returns CDR1 LGHNT and CDR2 FRNRAP. The CDR3 runs to 15 residues. V was cut by 4 bases and J by 0 bases, with 11 bases left in between. CDR3 protein: CASGSGGWSTDTQYF. CDR3 nucleotides: TGTGCTAGTGGTTCTGGCGGCTGGAGCACAGATACGCAGTATTTT.

CDR3 bases: TGTGCCAGCGGGAGTAAAAATCAGCCCCAGCATTTT. Amino acids: CASGSKNQPQHF. The chain joins TRBV28 to TRBJ1-5; no clear D gene. V was shortened by 8 bases and J by 4 bases, with 9 bases between the two germline ends. The CDR3 is 12 amino acids. Germline loops: CDR1 MDHEN, CDR2 SYDVKM. Based on the CDR3 plus reference TRBV28 and TRBJ1-5, the full variable domain is DVKVTQSSRYLVKRTGEKVFLECVQDMDHENMFWYRQDPGLGLRLIYFSYDVKMKEKGDIPEGYSVSREKKERFSLILESASTNQTSMYLCASGSKNQPQHFGDGTRLSIL.

The V call is TRBV6-1, the J call TRBJ1-2; 8 bases agree with TRBD1. CDR1 and CDR2 from the germline V gene are MNHNS and SASEGT. The CDR3 covers 14 residues. V lost 3 bases, J lost 6 bases, and 6 bases stayed unmatched. The CDR3 bases are TGTGCCAGCAGTGACCCAGGGGGCGTAGATGGCTACACCTTC. Residues: CASSDPGGVDGYTF.

This clone was seen a handful of times. CDR3: CASSPGAGVLSYEQYF. CDR3 in DNA: TGCGCCAGCAGCCCAGGTGCAGGGGTACTTTCCTACGAGCAGTACTTC. The rearrangement links TRBV5-1 to TRBJ2-7, with TRBD1 as a possible D gene (6 bases). Trimming removed 4 bases from V and 1 base from J, with 18 bases in between. The V gene's germline CDR1 is SGHRS and CDR2 YFSETQ. This CDR3 is 16 amino acids long.

The V call is TRBV11-1, the J call TRBJ1-2; D gene ambiguous. This CDR3 region has 13 residues. The V gene's germline CDR1 is SGHAT and CDR2 FQDESV (reference sequence). V lost 4 bases to trimming and J lost 3 bases, with 9 bases between them. The CDR3 region is CASSWTPDYGYTF. DNA for the CDR3: TGTGCCAGCAGCTGGACTCCTGACTATGGCTACACCTTC. Full variable domain (missing parts from reference TRBV11-1 and TRBJ1-2): EAEVAQSPRYKITEKSQAVAFWCDPISGHATLYWYRQILGQGPELLVQFQDESVVDDSQLPKDRFSAERLKGVDSTLKIQPAELGDSAMYLCASSWTPDYGYTFGSGTRLTVV.

This sequence joins TRBV5-4 and TRBJ2-1; D possibly corresponds to TRBD2 (6 bases). V lost 1 base, J lost 8 bases, and 16 bases lay in between. This CDR3 has 15 residues. Germline CDR1 is SGHNT and CDR2 is YYREEE (reference sequence). The CDR3 here is CASSLRLLASDEQFF. The CDR3 nucleotides read TGTGCCAGCAGCTTGAGGCTCCTAGCGTCTGATGAGCAGTTCTTC.

V gene TRBV10-1 combines with J gene TRBJ2-3, with 7 bases identical to TRBD1. The V gene end was trimmed by 8 bases and the J gene end by 4 bases; junction bases not matched to a gene: 3. Germline V lookup: CDR1 WNHNN, CDR2 SYGVQD (reference sequence). This CDR3 has 12 amino acids. This CDR3 reads CASGQDADTQYF. The CDR3 nucleotides read TGCGCCAGCGGACAGGACGCAGATACGCAGTATTTT.

The CDR3 region is CASRQQGFERELFF. CDR3 bases: TGTGCCAGCAGGCAACAGGGGTTCGAAAGGGAGCTGTTTTTT. The chain has TRBV27 and TRBJ2-2, with 7 bases aligning to TRBD1. Germline V lookup: CDR1 MNHEY, CDR2 SMNVEV (reference sequence). The trim removed 6 bases at V and 9 bases at J, leaving 10 bases unmatched. The CDR3 length is 14 residues.

The chain joins TRBV27 to TRBJ1-1; D not certain. The CDR3 covers 13 residues. Germline V lookup: CDR1 MNHEY, CDR2 SMNVEV (reference sequence). The CDR3 is CAKTRVTPPEAFF. The CDR3 region has the DNA TGTGCAAAAACGAGGGTTACCCCCCCTGAAGCTTTCTTT.

This sequence joins TRBV7-9 and TRBJ2-5; 8 bases are a match to TRBD2. The CDR3 has 13 amino acids. V lost 8 bases to trimming and J lost 5 bases; unmatched junction nucleotides: 7. Per germline, CDR1 SEHNR and CDR2 FQNEAQ (reference sequence). CDR3 DNA sequence: TGTGCCAGCCAACGGGGGGGCGTGGAGACCCAGTACTTC. This translates into CASQRGGVETQYF.

The sample holds many counts of this clone. The chain combines TRBV5-1 with TRBJ2-7, with D possibly matching TRBD1 (6 bases). Germline CDR1 SGHRS, CDR2 YFSETQ. V lost 5 bases and J 5 bases, leaving 17 bases between the germline ends. The CDR3 contains 14 residues. CDR3 residues: CASRSRGSPHEQYF. CDR3 coding DNA: TGCGCCAGCAGGTCCAGGGGATCGCCCCACGAGCAGTACTTC.

This clone came up a few times. The rearrangement joins TRBV6-1 to TRBJ1-1, with a possible D match to TRBD1 (6 bases). This CDR3 region has 13 residues. CDR1 is MNHNS and CDR2 is SASEGT in the germline V gene. Trimming took 5 bases from V and 1 from J, leaving 8 bases between them. The CDR3 nucleotides read TGTGCCAGCAGTCCGACAGGGAACACTGAAGCTTTCTTT. This translates into CASSPTGNTEAFF.

The chain carries TRBV6-5 and TRBJ1-4; a possible D gene is TRBD1 (6 bases). This CDR3 comprises 14 residues. Germline CDR1 MNHEY, CDR2 SVGAGI. Deletions cut 6 bases from V and 4 bases from J, with 12 bases between. The CDR3 DNA reads as TGTGCCAGCAGACTCGACAGGAATAATGAAAAACTGTTTTTT. It is translated as CASRLDRNNEKLFF.

The CDR3: CASSQLVRGGQGTQYF. The DNA for the CDR3 is TGCGCCAGCAGCCAACTCGTGCGGGGGGGCCAGGGTACGCAGTATTTT. This chain joins TRBV4-1 and TRBJ2-3, with 9 bases identical to TRBD2. After removal of 2 bases from V and 8 bases from J, the junction contained 11 bases not matched to a gene. Germline-derived CDR1 and CDR2 are MGHRA and YSYEKL. This CDR3 spans 16 amino acids.

This clone was detected a few times. This chain uses TRBV7-9 with TRBJ2-5; TRBD2 aligns across 9 bases. V lost 3 bases and J lost 0; bases outside the gene matches: 14. Germline-derived CDR1 and CDR2 are SEHNR and FQNEAQ (reference sequence). The CDR3 sequence is 19 residues long. CDR3 nucleotide sequence: TGTGCCAGCAGCTTTTCCCCGGGACTAGCAGAACCGTACCAAGAGACCCAGTACTTC. Residues: CASSFSPGLAEPYQETQYF.

The chain has TRBV14 and TRBJ1-1; the D gene is possibly TRBD1 (5 bases). The CDR3 sequence is 16 residues long. Germline V gene sequence: CDR1 SGHDN, CDR2 FVKESK. V lost 2 bases, J lost 4 bases, and 17 bases lay in between. CDR3 region: CASSQNTGRGSTEAFF. The DNA of the CDR3 is TGTGCCAGCAGCCAAAACACGGGACGCGGGAGCACTGAAGCTTTCTTT.

This clone was detected only a few times. This chain links TRBV9 with TRBJ1-5, with TRBD1 matching 8 bases. The CDR3 loop spans 15 amino acids. The V segment lost 0 bases and the J segment 1 base; nucleotides outside the gene matches: 0. Germline V gene lookup returns CDR1 SGDLS and CDR2 YYNGEE. This chain's CDR3 is CASSVGTGSNQPQHF. CDR3 bases: TGTGCCAGCAGCGTAGGGACAGGGAGCAATCAGCCCCAGCATTTT.